This T cell receptor (beta chain) was profiled in a study of T cells expressing NK-cell markers. Findings and caveats of the study: Roughly six donors carried dominant NKG2C+ clonotypes that made up roughly 1.0-7.5% of their CD8+ T cells.

As to this clonotype: Its antigen is not known.

The CDR3 is 14 amino acids. CDR1 LGHDT and CDR2 YNNKEL come from the germline V gene (reference sequence). TCRdb re-analyzed the 5' RACE reads; it lists each CDR3 protein once, without DNA. Reported are 300,000 to 450,000 distinct CDR3 sequences; the ten largest clones contain roughly 5.2%. The sequence derives from a man aged 18-70 years in good health. The V call is TRBV3-1, the J call TRBJ1-2. The material sequenced was blood T cells: a sorted CD56 or NKG2C T cell subset, CD4+ or CD8+ T cells, or bulk PBMC T cells (not recorded which). CDR3 sequence reads: CASSQGAGRGGYTF.